This T cell receptor beta chain was recovered during a study of radiation and T cells in renal cell carcinoma. Noted time point: blood 4 weeks post-SBRT, at nephrectomy. Treatment in this sample: 15 Gy SBRT to primary tumor, nephrectomy 4 weeks later. Some clones are missing from TCRdb's copy, which holds only in-frame ones; the method was immunoSEQ multiplex PCR. The table lists around 100,000 clones, roughly 82% of them singletons. The CDR3 has 14 residues. From germline, CDR1 is MDHEN and CDR2 SYDVKM. After removal of 6 bases from V and 2 bases from J, the junction contained 7 bases not matched to a gene.

This chain joins TRBV28 and TRBJ2-7; TRBD2 matches 7 bases. The TCR was taken from a man aged 55 to 69 with renal cell carcinoma. Sequences were derived from blood, sampled from a patient whose treatment included radiotherapy and nephrectomy. The CDR3 protein is CASSPGLKPYEQYF. The DNA of the CDR3 is TGTGCCAGCAGCCCGGGACTAAAACCCTACGAGCAGTACTTC.